This TCR beta chain emerged from a study of T cell responses to AZD1222 COVID-19 vaccine. General study results and limits: Sampling that yielded the repertoires occurred only after the peak T cell response. Unmutated regions of variants are reportedly targeted by nearly half of spike-specific TCRs. After two AZD1222 doses, spike-specific TCR breadth and depth rose versus day 0.

Germline lookup yields CDR1 MDHEN and CDR2 SYDVKM. Trimming removed 3 bases from V and 2 bases from J; junction bases left unmatched: 5. CDR3 length: 15 amino acids. Regarding this clone: Its antigen is not known.

Generated by immunoSEQ multiplex PCR, the TCRdb table keeps only in-frame clones and is missing some. The table lists around 170,000 clones, approximately 89% of them singletons, with less than 5.5% in the top ten. The V call is TRBV28, the J call TRBJ2-7, with 9 bases fitting TRBD1. The clonotype originates from an adult in good health. The source material was peripheral blood, sampled on day 0 of AZD1222 vaccination. The CDR3 DNA reads as TGTGCCAGCAGTTTGGGGGACAGGGCCCCCTACGAGCAGTACTTC. Translating gives CASSLGDRAPYEQYF.